Listed below are T cell receptor beta chains from one sample, sequenced in a study of patients and donors after allogeneic stem cell transplantation. TCRdb fed the RT-PCR reads into MiXCR, producing one record per CDR3 protein. The sample contains about a million distinct CDR3 sequences, 15% to 20% of which appear only once. The sequencing input was blood, either unsorted or a sorted T cell fraction (not recorded which). Receptors originate from a human donor who was either an allogeneic HSCT recipient or a stem cell or donor lymphocyte infusion donor (not recorded which). It is not recorded whose cells these are; they may come from a transplant donor. CDR3s include the opening cysteine and the closing phenylalanine or tryptophan. A D gene is named only where the DNA matches it firmly. The listing skips clone size in some rows; elsewhere it reads once, few, many or a size class.

. | TRBJ1-6 | 13 | TRBV4-3 | . | TGCGCCAGCAGCCGAGGCGGTAATTCACCCCTCCACTTT | CASSRGGNSPLHF
many | TRBJ1-2 | 11 | TRBV12-3/TRBV12-4 | . | TGTGCCAGCGGATCAGGACCCTTGGACACCTTC | CASGSGPLDTF
. | TRBJ2-2 | 14 | TRBV25-1 | . | TGTGCCAGCAGTGACGTCTTTAACACCGGGGAGCTGTTTTTT | CASSDVFNTGELFF
few | TRBJ2-3 | 14 | TRBV7-9 | . | TGTGCCAGCCGTGCGACCACAAGCACAGATACGCAGTATTTT | CASRATTSTDTQYF
few | TRBJ2-1 | 12 | TRBV19 | . | TGTGCCAGTAGTATGGAGGGAGGTGAGCAGTTCTTC | CASSMEGGEQFF
few | TRBJ2-5 | 15 | TRBV7-9 | . | TGTGCCAGCAGCTTTATAAACAGAGCGGGTGAGACCCAGTACTTC | CASSFINRAGETQYF
. | TRBJ1-4 | 16 | TRBV11-2 | . | TGTGCCAGCAGCTTAAAGGCAGGGAGCACTAATGAAAAACTGTTTTTT | CASSLKAGSTNEKLFF
few | TRBJ2-1 | 15 | TRBV6-1 | TRBD2 | TGTGCCACCCCTAAGTGGCGGGGGGCCGTAAATGAGCAGTTCTTC | CATPKWRGAVNEQFF
. | TRBJ1-2 | 14 | TRBV10-3 | TRBD1 | TGTGCCATCAGCGCGACAGGGTTTAACTATGGCTACACCTTC | CAISATGFNYGYTF
once | TRBJ2-4 | 14 | TRBV9 | . | TGTGCCAGCAGCGTAGAACCAGCCAAAAACATTCAGTACTTC | CASSVEPAKNIQYF
. | TRBJ2-5 | 16 | TRBV7-2 | TRBD2 | TGTGCCAGCAGCAAGGGACTAGCGGCGTACCAAGAGACCCAGTACTTC | CASSKGLAAYQETQYF
many | TRBJ2-1 | 13 | TRBV20-1 | TRBD2 | TGCAGTGGACTAGCGGTCTCCTACAATGAGCAGTTCTTC | CSGLAVSYNEQFF
. | TRBJ2-1 | 14 | TRBV4-3 | TRBD1 | TGCGCCAGCAGCCAAGACCAGACAGGGAATGAGCAGTTCTTC | CASSQDQTGNEQFF
. | TRBJ1-2 | 13 | TRBV30 | . | TGTGCCTGGAATGGGGGATCGGGCTATGGCTACACCTTC | CAWNGGSGYGYTF
. | TRBJ2-7 | 12 | TRBV9 | TRBD1 | TGTGCCAGCAGCATTGGACAGGGAGACCAGTACTTC | CASSIGQGDQYF
. | TRBJ1-2 | 13 | TRBV7-2 | . | TGTGCCAGCAGCTCCCGACAGCCTAGAGGCTACACCTTC | CASSSRQPRGYTF
. | TRBJ1-5 | 16 | TRBV10-3 | . | TGTGCCATCAGTGAACCGGACTTCTGGGGGAATCAGCCCCAGCATTTT | CAISEPDFWGNQPQHF
. | TRBJ1-2 | 14 | TRBV5-1 | . | TGCGCCAGCAGCCCCGACACTGGGAACTATGGCTACACCTTC | CASSPDTGNYGYTF
. | TRBJ1-4 | 14 | TRBV20-1 | . | TGCAGTGCTCCCGCCCCTGCCGTTAATGAAAAACTGTTTTTT | CSAPAPAVNEKLFF
few | TRBJ1-2 | 13 | TRBV24-1 | TRBD1 | TGTGCCACCAGGGGACAGGGGCCCTATGGCTACACCTTC | CATRGQGPYGYTF
. | TRBJ1-6 | 17 | TRBV20-1 | TRBD1 | TGCAGTGCTAGAAGGACAGGGGGCACTTTAGGCAATTCACCCCTCCACTTT | CSARRTGGTLGNSPLHF
few | TRBJ2-7 | 13 | TRBV27 | TRBD2 | TGTGCCACCAGAACTAGCGGGACCTACGAGCAGTACTTC | CATRTSGTYEQYF
many | TRBJ2-1 | 13 | TRBV12-3/TRBV12-4 | . | TGTGCCAGCAGTTTAAGAGGAGTCAATGAGCAGTTCTTC | CASSLRGVNEQFF
. | TRBJ1-6 | 14 | TRBV7-2 | TRBD1 | TGTGCCAGCAGCATGGGACAGGCGAATTCACCCCTCCACTTT | CASSMGQANSPLHF